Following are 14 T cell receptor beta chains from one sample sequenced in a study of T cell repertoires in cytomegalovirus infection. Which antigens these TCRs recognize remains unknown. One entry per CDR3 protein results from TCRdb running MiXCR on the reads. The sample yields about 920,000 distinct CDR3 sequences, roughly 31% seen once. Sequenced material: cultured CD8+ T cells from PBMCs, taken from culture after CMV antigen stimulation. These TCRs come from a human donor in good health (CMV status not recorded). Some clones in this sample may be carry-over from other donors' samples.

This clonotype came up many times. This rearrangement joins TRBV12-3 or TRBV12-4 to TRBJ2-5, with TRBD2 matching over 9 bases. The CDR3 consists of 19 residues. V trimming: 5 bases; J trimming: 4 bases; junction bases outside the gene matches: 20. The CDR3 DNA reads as TGTGCCAGCAGTCCTGGGTTAGCGGGGGACGAAACTGTAGGAGAGACCCAGTACTTC. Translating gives CASSPGLAGDETVGETQYF.

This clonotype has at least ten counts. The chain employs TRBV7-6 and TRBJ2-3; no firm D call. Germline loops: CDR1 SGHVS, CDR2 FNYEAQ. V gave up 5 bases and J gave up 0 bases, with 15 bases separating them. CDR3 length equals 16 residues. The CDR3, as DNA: TGTGCCAGCAGCCCTCAGTCGGCTCTTAGCACAGATACGCAGTATTTT. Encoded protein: CASSPQSALSTDTQYF.

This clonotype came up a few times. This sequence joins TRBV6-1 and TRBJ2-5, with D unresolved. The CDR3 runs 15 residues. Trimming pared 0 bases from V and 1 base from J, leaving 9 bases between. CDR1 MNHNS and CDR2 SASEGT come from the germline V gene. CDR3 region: CASSEAIGSQETQYF. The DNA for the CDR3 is TGTGCCAGCAGTGAAGCGATCGGTTCCCAAGAGACCCAGTACTTC.

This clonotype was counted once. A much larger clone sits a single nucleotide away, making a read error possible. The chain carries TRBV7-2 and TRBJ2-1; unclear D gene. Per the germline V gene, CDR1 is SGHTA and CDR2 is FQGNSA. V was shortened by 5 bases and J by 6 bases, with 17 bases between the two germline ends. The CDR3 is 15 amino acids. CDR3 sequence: CTSSTGPHLRNEQFF. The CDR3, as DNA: TGTACCAGCAGCACCGGGCCCCACCTGCGCAATGAGCAGTTCTTC.

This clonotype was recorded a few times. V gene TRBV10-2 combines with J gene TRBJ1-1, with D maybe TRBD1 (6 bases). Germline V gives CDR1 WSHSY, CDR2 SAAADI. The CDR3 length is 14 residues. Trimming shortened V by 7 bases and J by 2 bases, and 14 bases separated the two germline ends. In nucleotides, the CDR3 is TGCGCCAGCAAACAGGCGGGGGCAAACACTGAAGCTTTCTTT. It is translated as CASKQAGANTEAFF.

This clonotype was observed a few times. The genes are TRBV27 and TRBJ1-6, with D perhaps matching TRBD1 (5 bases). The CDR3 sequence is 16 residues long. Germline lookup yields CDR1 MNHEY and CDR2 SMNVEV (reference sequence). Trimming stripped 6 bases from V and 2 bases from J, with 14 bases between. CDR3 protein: CASRTIGEPYNSPLHF. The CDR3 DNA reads TGTGCCAGCAGGACAATAGGGGAACCCTATAATTCACCCCTCCACTTT.

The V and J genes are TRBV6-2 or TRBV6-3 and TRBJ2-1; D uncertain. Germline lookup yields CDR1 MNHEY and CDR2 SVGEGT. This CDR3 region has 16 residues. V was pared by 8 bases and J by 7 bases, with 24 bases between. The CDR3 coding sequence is TGTGCCAGCTATACTAACGCACAGCTCAAAAGGAATGAGCAGTTCTTC. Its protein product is CASYTNAQLKRNEQFF.

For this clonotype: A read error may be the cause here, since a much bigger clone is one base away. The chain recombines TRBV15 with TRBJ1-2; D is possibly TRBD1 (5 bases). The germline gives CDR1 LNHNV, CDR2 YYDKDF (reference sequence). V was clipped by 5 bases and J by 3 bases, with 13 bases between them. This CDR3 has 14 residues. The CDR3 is CATSRQMCDYGYTF. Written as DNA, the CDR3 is TGTGCCACCAGCCGACAGATGTGTGACTATGGCTACACCTTC.

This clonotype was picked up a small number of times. The CDR3 nucleotides are TGTGCCAGCAGCTACCCCGGGGGGGTTAACACCGGGGAGCTGTTTTTT. Protein product: CASSYPGGVNTGELFF. The genes are TRBV7-6 and TRBJ2-2; TRBD2 aligns across 8 bases. CDR1 is SGHVS, CDR2 FNYEAQ, per germline. The CDR3 totals 16 residues. Trimming at V came to 4 bases and at J to 2 bases, leaving 6 bases not matched to a gene.

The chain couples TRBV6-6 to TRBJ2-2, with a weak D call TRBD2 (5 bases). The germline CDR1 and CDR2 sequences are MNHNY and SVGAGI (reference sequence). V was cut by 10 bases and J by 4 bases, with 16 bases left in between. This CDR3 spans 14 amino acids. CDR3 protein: CANIRLTGTGELFF. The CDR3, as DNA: TGTGCCAACATTCGACTAACGGGCACCGGGGAGCTGTTTTTT.

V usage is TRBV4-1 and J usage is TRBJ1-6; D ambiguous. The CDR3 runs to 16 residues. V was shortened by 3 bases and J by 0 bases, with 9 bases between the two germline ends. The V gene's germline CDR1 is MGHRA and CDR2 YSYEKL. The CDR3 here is CASSHFLVSYNSPLHF. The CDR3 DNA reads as TGCGCCAGCAGCCATTTTTTGGTCTCCTATAATTCACCCCTCCACTTT.

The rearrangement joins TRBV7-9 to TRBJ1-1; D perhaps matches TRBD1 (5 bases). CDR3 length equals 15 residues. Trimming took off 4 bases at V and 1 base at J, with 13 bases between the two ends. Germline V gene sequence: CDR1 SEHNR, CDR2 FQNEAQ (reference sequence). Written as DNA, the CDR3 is TGTGCCAGCAGCTACCACGGGGGTACGAACACTGAAGCTTTCTTT. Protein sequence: CASSYHGGTNTEAFF.

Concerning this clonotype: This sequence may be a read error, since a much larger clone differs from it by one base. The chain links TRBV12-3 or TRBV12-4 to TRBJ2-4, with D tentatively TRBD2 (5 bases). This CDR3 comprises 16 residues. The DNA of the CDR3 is TGTGCCAGCAGCTCGGCCCAGGCTCTAGCCAAAATCATTCAGTACTTC. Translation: CASSSAQALAKIIQYF.

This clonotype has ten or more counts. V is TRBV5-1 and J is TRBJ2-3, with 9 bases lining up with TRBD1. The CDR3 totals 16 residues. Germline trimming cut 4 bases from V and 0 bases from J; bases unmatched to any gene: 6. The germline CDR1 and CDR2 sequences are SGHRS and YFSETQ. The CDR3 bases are TGCGCCAGCAGCCCTCTGACAGGGGGGAGCACAGATACGCAGTATTTT. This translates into CASSPLTGGSTDTQYF.